The text below deals with one T cell receptor beta chain. Method: immunoSEQ multiplex PCR; TCRdb's copy keeps in-frame clones and lacks some. Of fewer than 65,000 clones listed, approximately 87% were seen once; the top ten hold 5% to 6%. The germline gives CDR1 LGHNA, CDR2 YNFKEQ. The CDR3 consists of 16 residues. Trimming left V 0 bases short and J 0 bases short, with 9 bases between. The source of the sample is a study of OX40 agonist ivuxolimab in advanced cancers. This sample comprised CD4+ or CD8+ T cells sorted from blood, obtained in a trial of the OX40 agonist ivuxolimab. The chain employs TRBV4-2 and TRBJ1-3, with D perhaps TRBD1 (5 bases). This sequence was found in an adult with an advanced solid tumor such as melanoma, head and neck, liver or kidney cancer. The CDR3 loop is CASSQERDFSGNTIYF. The CDR3, as DNA: TGTGCCAGCAGCCAAGAAAGGGACTTCTCTGGAAACACCATATATTTT.